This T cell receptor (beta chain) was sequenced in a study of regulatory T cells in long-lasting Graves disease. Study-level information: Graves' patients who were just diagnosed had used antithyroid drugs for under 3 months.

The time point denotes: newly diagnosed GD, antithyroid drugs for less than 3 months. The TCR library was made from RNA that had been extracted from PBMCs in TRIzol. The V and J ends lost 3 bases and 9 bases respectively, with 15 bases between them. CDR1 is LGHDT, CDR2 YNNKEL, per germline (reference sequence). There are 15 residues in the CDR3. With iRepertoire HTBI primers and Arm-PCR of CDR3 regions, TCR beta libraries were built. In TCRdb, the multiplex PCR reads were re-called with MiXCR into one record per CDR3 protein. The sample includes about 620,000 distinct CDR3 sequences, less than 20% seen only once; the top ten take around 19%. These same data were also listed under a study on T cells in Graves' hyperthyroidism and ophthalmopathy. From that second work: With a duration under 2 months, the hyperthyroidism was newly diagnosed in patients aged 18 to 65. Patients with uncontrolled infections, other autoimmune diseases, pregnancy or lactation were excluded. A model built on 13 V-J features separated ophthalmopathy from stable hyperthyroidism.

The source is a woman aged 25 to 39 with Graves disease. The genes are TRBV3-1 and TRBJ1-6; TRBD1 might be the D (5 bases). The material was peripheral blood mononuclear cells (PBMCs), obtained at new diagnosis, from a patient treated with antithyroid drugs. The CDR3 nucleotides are TGTGCCAGCAGCCACAGTTCCAGGGTGAGTTCACCCCTCCACTTT. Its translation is CASSHSSRVSSPLHF. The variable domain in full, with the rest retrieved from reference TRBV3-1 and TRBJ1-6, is DTAVSQTPKYLVTQMGNDKSIKCEQNLGHDTMYWYKQDSKKFLKIMFSYNNKELIINETVPNRFSPKSPDKAHLNLHINSLELGDSAVYFCASSHSSRVSSPLHFGNGTRLTVT.